Listed below are T cell receptor beta chains from one sample, sequenced in a study of cytomegalovirus exposure and HLA in healthy donors. TCRdb's table, derived via immunoSEQ multiplex PCR, lists solely in-frame clones and lacks some. This sample carries 180,000 or so clones, with around 0.7% going to the ten biggest clones. The sample comprised PBMCs. These receptors were taken from a boy younger than 18 in good health and CMV-seronegative. CDR3s include the opening cysteine and the closing phenylalanine or tryptophan. The order of the fields is J gene, D gene, V gene, CDR3 DNA, CDR3 protein. The D gene is left open where the match is weak.

>TRBJ1-3|NA|TRBV6-5
TGTGCCAGCAGTCCCGCAGGGATCTCTGGAAACACCATATATTTT
CASSPAGISGNTIYF
>TRBJ2-7|TRBD2|TRBV5-1
TGCGCCAGCAGCCTGCAATGGACTAGCGGGACCTACGAGCAGTACTTC
CASSLQWTSGTYEQYF
>TRBJ1-1|NA|TRBV7-9
TGTGCCAGCAGCTCGGACAGCGCTGAAGCTTTCTTT
CASSSDSAEAFF
>TRBJ1-2|NA|TRBV5-1
TGCGCCAGCAGCTTGGCCGGGCAGGGTGGCGGCTACACCTTC
CASSLAGQGGGYTF
>TRBJ2-5|NA|TRBV19
TGTGCCAGTAGCCTACAGAACCAAGAGACCCAGTACTTC
CASSLQNQETQYF
>TRBJ2-7|TRBD2|TRBV19
TGTGCCAGTAGTATAGCAGGGAGGGACTACGAGCAGTACTTC
CASSIAGRDYEQYF
>TRBJ1-4|NA|TRBV30
TGTGCCTGGGCGGCCCGGGGTAGTGAAAAACTGTTTTTT
CAWAARGSEKLFF
>TRBJ2-2|TRBD1|TRBV30
TGTGCCTGGAGTCGACAGGGTAACACCGGGGAGCTGTTTTTT
CAWSRQGNTGELFF
>TRBJ1-6|NA|TRBV7-9
TGTGCCAGCAGCTTAGTATTCGGAGGAGGTTCACCCCTCCACTTT
CASSLVFGGGSPLHF
>TRBJ2-1|TRBD2|TRBV9
TGTGCCAGCAGCGTAGGGACTAGCGGGACCAATGAGCAGTTCTTC
CASSVGTSGTNEQFF
>TRBJ2-7|TRBD1|TRBV29-1
TGCAGCGTTGCCTCAGGGGGCAAAGAGCAGTACTTC
CSVASGGKEQYF
>TRBJ1-5|NA|TRBV2
TGTGCCAGCAGTGAGCGGGGGATTAATCAGCCCCAGCATTTT
CASSERGINQPQHF
>TRBJ2-1|NA|TRBV14
TGTGCCAGCAGTTGGCTCCTCGGGGGGCAGTTCTTC
CASSWLLGGQFF
>TRBJ1-4|TRBD1|TRBV9
TGTGCCAGCAGCGGATCAGGGGGCGGGGAAAAACTGTTTTTT
CASSGSGGGEKLFF
>TRBJ1-3|NA|TRBV7-9
TGTGCCAGCAGCTTAGCGTCAGTCACGGGAGATGGAAACACCATATATTTT
CASSLASVTGDGNTIYF
>TRBJ1-4|TRBD1|TRBV28
TGTGCCAGCAGTCTCACAGGGGGAAAACTGTTTTTT
CASSLTGGKLFF
>TRBJ1-5|NA|TRBV21-1
TGTGCCAGCAGCAAGGGGGAGGGGGGGCTTAGCAATCAGCCCCAGCATTTT
CASSKGEGGLSNQPQHF
>TRBJ1-1|NA|TRBV27
TGTGCCAGCAAAGGCCGGGGAGGCACTGAAGCTTTCTTT
CASKGRGGTEAFF
>TRBJ2-1|TRBD2|TRBV6-5
TGTGCCAGCAGTTACAATAGCGGGGGGGGGAATGAGCAGTTCTTC
CASSYNSGGGNEQFF
>TRBJ2-3|TRBD2|TRBV10-3
TGTGCCATCAGTGAGTCTAGCGGGGGGGCAGATACGCAGTATTTT
CAISESSGGADTQYF
>TRBJ2-7|TRBD1|TRBV5-4
TGTGCCAGCAGCCCAAGGGGACAGGGAGACTACGAGCAGTACTTC
CASSPRGQGDYEQYF
>TRBJ2-7|NA|TRBV6-5
TGTGCCAGCAGTTACTCGATGGCGGGTACCTACGAGCAGTACTTC
CASSYSMAGTYEQYF
>TRBJ2-2|NA|TRBV2
TGTGCCAGCAGAACGTTGCAGGGGAGGGCCGGGGAGCTGTTTTTT
CASRTLQGRAGELFF
>TRBJ2-7|TRBD2|TRBV30
TGTGCCTGGAGCTCACATAGCGGGTTGAGCTCCTACGAGCAGTACTTC
CAWSSHSGLSSYEQYF
>TRBJ1-2|NA|TRBV9
TGTGCCAGCAGCGTAGGATGGGGGGAGGCTAACTATGGCTACACCTTC
CASSVGWGEANYGYTF
>TRBJ2-3|NA|TRBV11-2
TGTGCCAGCAGCTTAAGGGGTAGCACAGATACGCAGTATTTT
CASSLRGSTDTQYF
>TRBJ2-1|TRBD2|TRBV7-6
TGTGCCAGCAGCCTGGGACTAGCGGGGGTAGGGCAGTTCTTC
CASSLGLAGVGQFF
>TRBJ1-3|NA|TRBV13
TGTGCCAGCAGCTTAGTGACAGGCTCTGGAAACACCATATATTTT
CASSLVTGSGNTIYF
>TRBJ2-5|NA|TRBV6-5
TGTGCCAGCAGCCCCACTAGGACCTCGGTCGAGACCCAGTACTTC
CASSPTRTSVETQYF
>TRBJ2-2|NA|TRBV13
TGTGCCAGCAGCTTTTGGGGGGCCGGGGAGCTGTTTTTT
CASSFWGAGELFF
>TRBJ1-1|NA|TRBV29-1
TGCAGCGCGTACAGCCCGAACACTGAAGCTTTCTTT
CSAYSPNTEAFF
>TRBJ2-1|TRBD2|TRBV19
TGTGCCAGTAGTATAGATCTAGCGGGGGGGTGGGATGAGCAGTTCTTC
CASSIDLAGGWDEQFF
>TRBJ1-1|NA|TRBV2
TGTGCCAGCAGTGCACACCAGAACACTGAAGCTTTCTTT
CASSAHQNTEAFF
>TRBJ1-5|TRBD1|TRBV2
TGTGCCAGCAGGCGACAGGGCCAACTGGGTCAGCCCCAGCATTTT
CASRRQGQLGQPQHF
>TRBJ1-4|NA|TRBV5-1
TGCGCCAGCAGCCTTCAACCCACTTCAACTAATGAAAAACTGTTTTTT
CASSLQPTSTNEKLFF
>TRBJ2-1|TRBD2|TRBV11-2
TGTGCCAGCAGCTTATCTATCGGGGGGGCCAATCCCAGTGAGCAGTTCTTC
CASSLSIGGANPSEQFF
>TRBJ1-4|TRBD1|TRBV15
TGTGCCACCAGCACCAATCCCGGGACAGGGGTAGAAAAACTGTTTTTT
CATSTNPGTGVEKLFF
>TRBJ2-3|TRBD1|TRBV27
TGTGCCAGCAGTCCTTGGGACAGGGGTACAGATACGCAGTATTTT
CASSPWDRGTDTQYF
>TRBJ1-5|TRBD1|TRBV7-2
TGTGCCAGCAGCACGGGGACAGGCGGCAATCAGCCCCAGCATTTT
CASSTGTGGNQPQHF
>TRBJ2-7|TRBD2|TRBV7-9
TGTGCCAGCAGCAACATAGCGGGGGGCAAAGGGTCCTACGAGCAGTACTTC
CASSNIAGGKGSYEQYF
>TRBJ2-1|NA|TRBV6-6
TGTGCCACCCGAACCCGGGCAGGGAAGGATGAGCAGTTCTTC
CATRTRAGKDEQFF
>TRBJ1-4|TRBD1|TRBV19
TGTGCCAGTAGATCCTTAGGCCCTCTCACAGGGGGCTATAATGAAAAACTGTTTTTT
CASRSLGPLTGGYNEKLFF
>TRBJ1-2|TRBD1|TRBV15
TGTGCCACCAGCAACTTGGACAGGCTCTATGGCTACACCTTC
CATSNLDRLYGYTF
>TRBJ1-4|TRBD1|TRBV6-6
TGTGCCAGCAGGCCGGACAGGACGAATGAAAAACTGTTTTTT
CASRPDRTNEKLFF
>TRBJ1-5|TRBD1|TRBV30
TGTGGGTGTGGGACAGCTAATCAGCCCCAGCATTTT
CGCGTANQPQHF
>TRBJ2-1|NA|TRBV7-9
TGTGCCAGCAGCTTCAGGACAGATTACAATGAGCAGTTCTTC
CASSFRTDYNEQFF
>TRBJ2-5|TRBD1|TRBV5-1
TGCGCCAGCAGCTTATACCCTGGGACAGGGGGCTGGCAAGAGACCCAGTACTTC
CASSLYPGTGGWQETQYF
>TRBJ2-7|TRBD1|TRBV4-2
TGTGCCAGCAGCCAAGATGGGACAGGGATCTACTACGAGCAGTACTTC
CASSQDGTGIYYEQYF
>TRBJ1-1|NA|TRBV5-4
TGTGCCAGCAGCTTGCTCTTGAACACTGAAGCTTTCTTT
CASSLLLNTEAFF
>TRBJ2-2|TRBD1|TRBV18
TGTGCCAGCTCAATCGCCCCCGGGACAGGGGACACCGGGGAGCTGTTTTTT
CASSIAPGTGDTGELFF
>TRBJ2-2|TRBD1|TRBV18
TGTGCCAGCTCACCTCCCAGGGGGCAGGAGAACACCGGGGAGCTGTTTTTT
CASSPPRGQENTGELFF
>TRBJ2-7|TRBD2|TRBV6-5
TGTGCCAGCAGCCCCGGGGGCGGGGGGCCCTACGAGCAGTACTTC
CASSPGGGGPYEQYF
>TRBJ1-2|NA|TRBV18
TGTGCCAGCTCGCCTGGGGTACAGGGATTCTATGGCTACACCTTC
CASSPGVQGFYGYTF